The source of this TCR beta chain is a study of T cells in Graves' hyperthyroidism and ophthalmopathy. Study-level points and caveats: Blood also contained most expanded thyroid clonotypes above 0.001.

The CDR3 is made up of 14 amino acids. Trimming took 5 bases from V and 5 from J, leaving 15 bases between them. Germline V gene data show CDR1 as MDHEN and CDR2 as SYDVKM. Researchers took RNA transcripts and amplified the TCR beta CDR3 regions from them. The HTBI primer set served for first-round RT-PCR of the TCR CDR3. TCRdb reprocessed the multiplex PCR reads with MiXCR, giving one entry per CDR3 protein. Of 500,000 to 600,000 distinct CDR3 sequences in the sample, approximately 20% were seen once. Disease duration was under 3 months in the ophthalmopathy patients, who also had a Clinical Activity Score of at least 3 and a NOSPECS grade of at least 4. Diagnostic decisions used clinical symptoms, serum thyroxine and TRAb, thyroid ultrasound and orbital computed tomography. The sample holds a few counts of this clonotype. The target antigen is unknown.

The sequenced sample consisted of blood. This clonotype was sampled from a man aged 35 to 55 with Graves' ophthalmopathy. V and J are TRBV28 and TRBJ1-2; the D is unclear. The CDR3 nucleotides are TGTGCCAGCAGTACCTCTCGGACGGTTTATGGCTACACCTTC. This sequence encodes CASSTSRTVYGYTF.